A selection of T cell receptor beta chains follows, all from one sample in a study of graft-versus-host responses after intestinal transplantation. Here immunoSEQ multiplex PCR was the method, and the copy in TCRdb shows in-frame clones only, minus some. Altogether 90,000 to 130,000 clones are present, about 93% being singletons, with the ten largest covering roughly 0.5%. No antigen has been assigned to these receptors. Sequences were derived from unstimulated CD8+ T cells sorted from spleen or lymph node cells, sampled before intestinal transplant. These receptors were taken from a human donor who received an intestinal transplant. CDR3s include the opening cysteine and the closing phenylalanine or tryptophan. The D gene is left open where the match is weak. The size of a clone is reported for some rows only, either as once, few or many, or as a class for expanded clones.

>-|TRBV15|TRBJ1-2|-
CATSTEANYGYTF
TGTGCCACCAGCACTGAAGCTAACTATGGCTACACCTTC
>-|TRBV11-3|TRBJ2-5|TRBD2
CASSLGGRAAETQYF
TGTGCCAGCAGCTTGGGCGGGAGGGCCGCTGAGACCCAGTACTTC
>-|TRBV2|TRBJ2-7|TRBD2
CASAIGLAGVYEQYF
TGTGCCAGCGCGATTGGCCTAGCGGGAGTTTACGAGCAGTACTTC
>-|TRBV19|TRBJ1-1|-
CASSIDDSLNTEAFF
TGTGCCAGTAGTATAGATGACAGTTTGAACACTGAAGCTTTCTTT
>-|TRBV2|TRBJ2-1|-
CADREGRRVDEQFF
TGTGCCGACAGAGAGGGCAGGAGAGTGGATGAGCAGTTCTTC
>-|TRBV5-1|TRBJ1-1|-
CASSQLRLNTEAFF
TGCGCCAGCAGCCAACTGCGACTGAACACTGAAGCTTTCTTT
>-|TRBV5-1|TRBJ2-7|TRBD2
CASSSGTSATYEQYF
TGCGCCAGCAGCTCCGGGACTAGCGCAACCTACGAGCAGTACTTC
>-|TRBV9|TRBJ1-1|-
CASSVVWDTEAFF
TGTGCCAGCAGCGTAGTTTGGGACACTGAAGCTTTCTTT
>-|TRBV27|TRBJ2-1|-
CASSFTGRSSYNEQFF
TGTGCCAGCAGTTTTACTGGCCGAAGCTCCTACAATGAGCAGTTCTTC
>-|TRBV6-5|TRBJ2-7|-
CASRRGHEQYF
TGTGCCAGCAGAAGAGGTCACGAGCAGTACTTC
>-|TRBV5-5|TRBJ2-2|-
CASSLVTWGDGELFF
TGTGCCAGCAGCTTGGTTACCTGGGGTGACGGGGAGCTGTTTTTT
>-|TRBV9|TRBJ2-5|-
CASSVVPDQETQYF
TGTGCCAGCAGCGTAGTACCGGACCAAGAGACCCAGTACTTC
>-|TRBV5-8|TRBJ2-1|TRBD1
CASSLVRDRVDFLRNEQFF
TGTGCCAGCAGCTTGGTCCGGGACAGGGTCGATTTTCTTAGGAATGAGCAGTTCTTC
>-|TRBV6-1|TRBJ2-3|-
CASSELTRDTQYF
TGTGCCAGCAGTGAACTAACGAGAGATACGCAGTATTTT
>-|TRBV7-9|TRBJ2-3|-
CASSLAIRVDTQYF
TGTGCCAGCAGCTTAGCCATAAGGGTGGATACGCAGTATTTT
>-|TRBV28|TRBJ2-3|-
CASSLTITSTDTQYF
TGTGCCAGCAGCCTAACCATCACAAGCACAGATACGCAGTATTTT
>-|TRBV27|TRBJ2-1|TRBD2
CASSFGTSGANEQFF
TGTGCCAGCAGTTTCGGGACTAGCGGAGCCAATGAGCAGTTCTTC
>-|TRBV9|TRBJ2-1|TRBD1
CASSVAGTGVHNEQFF
TGTGCCAGCAGCGTAGCTGGGACAGGGGTCCACAATGAGCAGTTCTTC
>-|TRBV7-2|TRBJ2-1|-
CASSLVVRTPYNEQFF
TGTGCCAGCAGCTTAGTGGTCCGGACTCCCTACAATGAGCAGTTCTTC
>-|TRBV9|TRBJ2-7|-
CASSEGTRPYEQYF
TGTGCCAGCAGCGAGGGGACTCGTCCCTACGAGCAGTACTTC
>-|TRBV10-1|TRBJ2-7|TRBD2
CASSESGLAGAYEQYF
TGCGCCAGCAGTGAGTCAGGACTAGCGGGGGCCTACGAGCAGTACTTC
>-|TRBV25-1|TRBJ2-1|TRBD2
CASGGGSRGYNEQFF
TGTGCCAGCGGCGGCGGGAGTCGAGGTTACAATGAGCAGTTCTTC
>-|TRBV6-5|TRBJ1-1|-
CASTLQAKNTEAFF
TGTGCCAGCACCCTCCAGGCTAAGAACACTGAAGCTTTCTTT
>few|TRBV9|TRBJ1-2|-
CASSELRRGYTF
TGTGCCAGCAGTGAACTTCGGCGGGGCTACACCTTC
>-|TRBV2|TRBJ2-2|TRBD1
CASRDPGQGHTGELFF
TGTGCCAGCAGAGACCCGGGACAGGGACACACCGGGGAGCTGTTTTTT
>-|TRBV4-1|TRBJ2-7|-
CASSQHRFSYEQYF
TGCGCCAGCAGCCAACACAGGTTCTCCTACGAGCAGTACTTC
>-|TRBV5-4|TRBJ1-2|-
CASSLVGASGADGYTF
TGTGCCAGCAGCTTGGTAGGGGCTAGTGGAGCCGATGGCTACACCTTC
>-|TRBV27|TRBJ2-7|TRBD2
CASRLTSVPLSYEQYF
TGTGCCAGCAGACTGACTAGCGTCCCATTATCCTACGAGCAGTACTTC
>-|TRBV5-1|TRBJ1-2|-
CASSLGPGDGYTF
TGCGCCAGCAGCTTGGGGCCAGGGGATGGCTACACCTTC
>-|TRBV11-2|TRBJ2-1|-
CASSFLNSGNEQFF
TGTGCCAGCAGCTTCCTCAACTCGGGGAATGAGCAGTTCTTC
>-|TRBV11-2|TRBJ1-2|-
CASSLDFSANYGYTF
TGTGCCAGCAGCTTAGATTTTTCGGCTAACTATGGCTACACCTTC
>-|TRBV4-1|TRBJ2-7|TRBD2
CASSPGTSGYEQYF
TGCGCCAGCAGCCCCGGGACTAGCGGGTACGAGCAGTACTTC
>-|TRBV29-1|TRBJ2-6|-
CSVDPGTGANVLTF
TGCAGCGTTGATCCAGGGACTGGGGCCAACGTCCTGACTTTC
>-|TRBV10-2|TRBJ1-1|-
CASSEGVGTEAFF
TGCGCCAGCAGTGAAGGGGTGGGCACTGAAGCTTTCTTT
>-|TRBV5-1|TRBJ2-5|-
CASSTYEGVRETQYF
TGCGCCAGCAGCACATACGAAGGAGTACGAGAGACCCAGTACTTC
>-|TRBV9|TRBJ2-7|TRBD1
CASHGQVLSTEQYF
TGTGCCAGCCACGGACAGGTGCTTTCTACCGAGCAGTACTTC
>-|TRBV11-1|TRBJ2-5|-
CASSLVEGETQYF
TGTGCCAGCAGCTTAGTGGAGGGAGAGACCCAGTACTTC
>-|TRBV29-1|TRBJ1-5|-
CSVGQEGNQPQHF
TGCAGCGTTGGTCAGGAGGGCAATCAGCCCCAGCATTTT
>-|TRBV30|TRBJ1-4|-
CAWERATNEKLFF
TGTGCCTGGGAGAGAGCAACTAATGAAAAACTGTTTTTT
>-|TRBV7-8|TRBJ1-1|-
CASREEGGEAEAFF
TGTGCCAGCAGGGAAGAGGGGGGAGAGGCTGAAGCTTTCTTT
>-|TRBV6-5|TRBJ2-7|-
CASYAYEQYF
TGTGCCAGCTACGCCTACGAGCAGTACTTC
>-|TRBV6-5|TRBJ1-1|-
CASSYSKAGNTEAFF
TGTGCCAGCAGTTACTCGAAGGCAGGGAACACTGAAGCTTTCTTT
>-|TRBV27|TRBJ2-7|-
CASSLAVGSYEQYF
TGTGCCAGCAGTTTGGCAGTCGGCTCCTACGAGCAGTACTTC
>-|TRBV29-1|TRBJ2-7|TRBD1
CSVTGAYEQYF
TGCAGCGTTACAGGGGCCTACGAGCAGTACTTC
>-|TRBV14|TRBJ2-2|-
CASSPRQDNTGELFF
TGTGCCAGCAGCCCCCGACAGGATAACACCGGGGAGCTGTTTTTT
>few|TRBV5-3|TRBJ1-2|-
CARSRCRLIYGYTF
TGTGCCAGAAGCCGCTGTAGGCTTATCTATGGCTACACCTTC
>-|TRBV7-9|TRBJ2-7|-
CASSLDTQGRTSYEQYF
TGTGCCAGCAGCTTAGACACGCAGGGCCGTACCTCCTACGAGCAGTACTTC
>-|TRBV27|TRBJ1-1|TRBD1
CASSLSPNTGVNTEAFF
TGTGCCAGCAGTTTATCCCCCAACACAGGGGTGAACACTGAAGCTTTCTTT
>once|TRBV7-6|TRBJ2-7|TRBD2
CASSLDGRQAYEQYF
TGTGCCAGCAGCTTAGACGGGAGGCAGGCCTACGAGCAGTACTTC
>-|TRBV9|TRBJ2-5|TRBD1
CASSVAGGDETQYF
TGTGCCAGCAGCGTAGCAGGGGGCGATGAGACCCAGTACTTC
>few|TRBV4-1|TRBJ1-4|-
CACSQKTENEKLFF
TGCGCCTGCAGCCAAAAGACGGAGAATGAAAAACTGTTTTTT
>-|TRBV4-1|TRBJ1-5|-
CASSQAVDQPQHF
TGCGCCAGCAGCCAAGCCGTCGATCAGCCCCAGCATTTT
>-|TRBV5-8|TRBJ2-3|TRBD2
CASSGILAGGGDTQYF
TGTGCCAGCAGCGGAATACTAGCGGGAGGTGGAGATACGCAGTATTTT
>-|TRBV7-9|TRBJ2-1|-
CASSLTLGVSYNEQFF
TGTGCCAGCAGCTTAACCCTGGGGGTTTCCTACAATGAGCAGTTCTTC
>-|TRBV5-4|TRBJ2-1|-
CASSRTNPNEQFF
TGTGCCAGCAGCCGTACCAACCCCAATGAGCAGTTCTTC
>-|TRBV30|TRBJ2-2|TRBD2
CAWEQGLATGELFF
TGTGCCTGGGAACAGGGACTAGCAACCGGGGAGCTGTTTTTT
>-|TRBV11-2|TRBJ2-1|-
CASTLLAARMGTYNEQFF
TGTGCCAGCACCCTCTTAGCGGCCCGCATGGGGACGTACAATGAGCAGTTCTTC
>-|TRBV4-1|TRBJ2-2|-
CASSPTQYTANTGELFF
TGCGCCAGCAGCCCTACCCAATACACGGCGAACACCGGGGAGCTGTTTTTT
>-|TRBV5-1|TRBJ1-1|-
CASSWRSGGESFF
TGCGCCAGCAGCTGGAGGAGCGGGGGTGAATCTTTCTTT